Below are 18 T cell receptor beta chains sequenced from a single sample in a study of blood T cell repertoires in COVID-19. Only in-frame clones appear in the TCRdb table, and some are missing; sequencing was by immunoSEQ multiplex PCR. The profile shows over 90,000 clones, around 90% of them singletons. Sequenced input: peripheral blood. The receptor set was obtained from a human donor in a cohort sampled during active COVID-19.

The chain uses TRBV9 and TRBJ1-1, with a weak D call TRBD1 (6 bases). There are 13 residues in the CDR3. Germline CDR1 SGDLS, CDR2 YYNGEE. The V end was cut by 7 bases, the J end by 0 bases, with 10 bases between. In nucleotides, the CDR3 is TGTGCCAGCCACAGGGTGTTGAACACTGAAGCTTTCTTT. This translates into CASHRVLNTEAFF. Together with reference TRBV9 and TRBJ1-1, the CDR3 gives the full variable domain: DSGVTQTPKHLITATGQRVTLRCSPRSGDLSVYWYQQSLDQGLQFLIQYYNGEERAKGNILERFSAQQFPDLHSELNLSSLELGDSALYFCASHRVLNTEAFFGQGTRLTVV.

The chain recombines TRBV6-5 with TRBJ1-5, with a weak D call TRBD1 (6 bases). CDR1 and CDR2 from the germline V gene are MNHEY and SVGAGI. CDR3 length: 14 amino acids. V was trimmed by 6 bases and J by 7 bases, leaving 16 bases between them. CDR3 sequence (DNA): TGTGCCAGCAGCCTAGGGGGTGCAGAGCAGCCCCAGCATTTT. Protein: CASSLGGAEQPQHF.

The rearrangement joins TRBV7-9 to TRBJ2-5; 7 bases are shared with TRBD2. Germline CDR1 reads SEHNR; CDR2 reads FQNEAQ (reference sequence). The CDR3 contains 15 residues. J was trimmed by 1 base and V by 2 bases; bases with no gene match: 4. CDR3 region: CASSLLGTTQETQYF. In DNA form, the CDR3 reads TGTGCCAGCAGCTTACTCGGGACTACCCAAGAGACCCAGTACTTC.

CDR3 coding DNA: TGTGCCTGGAGTCAAGGGCGGGGAACAGATACGCAGTATTTT. The encoded protein is CAWSQGRGTDTQYF. The chain joins TRBV30 to TRBJ2-3; the D gene is possibly TRBD2 (6 bases). V shed 2 bases and J shed 3 bases, with 12 bases lying between them. The CDR3 has 14 residues. CDR1 GTSNPN and CDR2 SVGIG come from the germline V gene (reference sequence).

The V call is TRBV7-7, the J call TRBJ2-5, with D perhaps matching TRBD1 (5 bases). The V end lost 5 bases, the J end lost 3 bases, and 25 bases lay between the germline ends. The CDR3 is 18 residues long. Germline V gene sequence: CDR1 SSHAT, CDR2 FNYEAQ (reference sequence). CDR3 region: CASSPYSKAGWGEETQYF. The CDR3 DNA reads TGTGCCAGCAGCCCCTACTCAAAGGCAGGTTGGGGCGAAGAGACCCAGTACTTC. Full variable domain (outside the CDR3, taken from reference TRBV7-7 and TRBJ2-5): GAGVSQSPRYKVTKRGQDVTLRCDPISSHATLYWYQQALGQGPEFLTYFNYEAQPDKSGLPSDRFSAERPEGSISTLTIQRTEQRDSAMYRCASSPYSKAGWGEETQYFGPGTRLLVL.

The V gene is TRBV18, the J gene TRBJ1-5, with D unclear. V gave up 0 bases and J gave up 5 bases, with 11 bases separating them. This CDR3 comprises 15 residues. The germline gives CDR1 KGHSH, CDR2 LQKENI. CDR3: CASSPPGGFDQPQHF. CDR3 DNA sequence: TGTGCCAGCTCACCACCAGGAGGGTTCGATCAGCCCCAGCATTTT.

This rearrangement joins TRBV5-1 to TRBJ2-5; a possible D gene is TRBD1 (6 bases). V dropped 3 bases and J dropped 7 bases, with 16 bases sitting between them. The germline V gene has CDR1 SGHRS and CDR2 YFSETQ. CDR3 length: 14 amino acids. The chain's CDR3 is CASSSKQGPGTQYF. For the CDR3, the DNA is TGCGCCAGCAGCTCCAAACAGGGCCCGGGGACCCAGTACTTC.

This sequence joins TRBV7-9 and TRBJ1-2; D uncertain. Between the trimmed V and J ends, which lost 3 bases and 4 bases, there was a span of 9 bases. Germline V gene sequence: CDR1 SEHNR, CDR2 FQNEAQ (reference sequence). The CDR3 consists of 13 residues. This chain's CDR3 is CASSFHQIYGYTF. The CDR3 DNA reads TGTGCCAGCAGCTTTCATCAAATCTATGGCTACACCTTC. The full variable domain, its missing parts supplied by reference TRBV7-9 and TRBJ1-2, is DTGVSQNPRHKITKRGQNVTFRCDPISEHNRLYWYRQTLGQGPEFLTYFQNEAQLEKSRLLSDRFSAERPKGSFSTLEIQRTEQGDSAMYLCASSFHQIYGYTFGSGTRLTVV.

The chain has TRBV4-2 and TRBJ1-5; the D is unclear. The CDR3 is 14 residues long. V was trimmed by 1 base and J by 1 base, leaving 5 bases between them. Germline values: CDR1 LGHNA, CDR2 YNFKEQ. The CDR3 region is CASSQVGSNQPQHF. The CDR3 nucleotides are TGTGCCAGCAGCCAAGTGGGCAGCAATCAGCCCCAGCATTTT.

The rearrangement links TRBV7-2 to TRBJ2-1; a weak D match, TRBD2 (6 bases). Trimming removed 4 bases at V and 10 bases at J, with 17 bases between. Germline V gives CDR1 SGHTA, CDR2 FQGNSA. CDR3 length: 14 residues. CDR3 sequence reads: CASSSGTPTIEQFF. CDR3 nucleotide sequence: TGTGCCAGCAGCTCCGGGACTCCGACAATCGAGCAGTTCTTC. The complete variable domain, with remaining parts taken from reference TRBV7-2 and TRBJ2-1, reads GAGVSQSPSNKVTEKGKDVELRCDPISGHTALYWYRQSLGQGLEFLIYFQGNSAPDKSGLPSDRFSAERTGGSVSTLTIQRTQQEDSAVYLCASSSGTPTIEQFFGPGTRLTVL.

The chain recombines TRBV5-4 with TRBJ1-2; D may be TRBD1 (6 bases). From germline, CDR1 is SGHNT and CDR2 YYREEE (reference sequence). V was clipped by 0 bases and J by 5 bases, with 20 bases between them. This CDR3 region has 17 residues. CDR3 sequence: CASSLEFPRDRPYGYTF. The CDR3 coding sequence is TGTGCCAGCAGCTTGGAATTTCCTCGCGACAGGCCTTATGGCTACACCTTC.

Only one count was recorded for this clone. The chain carries TRBV11-3 and TRBJ2-6; tentatively, D is TRBD1 (5 bases). The CDR3 consists of 16 residues. The germline V gene encodes CDR1 SGHNT and CDR2 YENEEA. Trimming took 4 bases from V and 3 from J, leaving 13 bases between them. Here the CDR3 DNA reads TGTGCCAGCAGCTCTTCGGGTGGACATGGGGCCAACGTCCTGACTTTC. As protein: CASSSSGGHGANVLTF.

The chain employs TRBV2 and TRBJ2-1; 12 nucleotides align to TRBD2. With V trimmed by 6 bases and J by 10 bases, 22 bases remained unmatched. The CDR3 totals 19 residues. Germline V gene lookup returns CDR1 SNHLY and CDR2 FYNNEI. CDR3 protein: CASRKTGTSGYNRFGEQFF. The CDR3 region has the DNA TGTGCCAGCAGGAAGACCGGGACTAGCGGGTATAATCGATTCGGGGAGCAGTTCTTC.

The CDR3 reads CASSYSPTGYEQYF. CDR3 sequence (DNA): TGTGCCAGCAGTTACTCTCCGACAGGGTACGAGCAGTACTTC. This chain connects TRBV6-5 to TRBJ2-7; TRBD1 matches 7 bases. The CDR3 covers 14 residues. Germline V gene data show CDR1 as MNHEY and CDR2 as SVGAGI. V was clipped by 0 bases and J by 4 bases; unmatched bases: 3.

The CDR3 spells CASSFGRSLGTNEKLFF. CDR3 in DNA: TGTGCCAGCAGCTTTGGTCGGAGTTTAGGAACTAATGAAAAACTGTTTTTT. V is TRBV7-9 and J is TRBJ1-4; D uncertain. The germline V gene has CDR1 SEHNR and CDR2 FQNEAQ (reference sequence). This CDR3 contains 17 residues. V was shortened by 3 bases and J by 1 base, with 15 bases between the two germline ends.

The CDR3 spells CASSFEGGFTYEQYF. The CDR3 DNA reads TGTGCCAGCAGCTTCGAAGGAGGTTTCACCTACGAGCAGTACTTC. The chain recombines TRBV7-9 with TRBJ2-7; TRBD2 might be the D (5 bases). This CDR3 has 15 residues. V dropped 3 bases and J dropped 2 bases, with 14 bases sitting between them. Germline values: CDR1 SEHNR, CDR2 FQNEAQ (reference sequence).

This chain joins TRBV7-9 and TRBJ2-1; TRBD1 aligns across 12 bases. Germline values: CDR1 SEHNR, CDR2 FQNEAQ (reference sequence). The CDR3 runs to 15 residues. Unmatched junction bases numbered 6, after V lost 3 bases and J lost 9 bases. CDR3 DNA sequence: TGTGCCAGCAGCTTGTCCGGGACAGGGGGCGGTGAGCAGTTCTTC. Residues: CASSLSGTGGGEQFF. Based on the CDR3 plus reference TRBV7-9 and TRBJ2-1, the full variable domain is DTGVSQNPRHKITKRGQNVTFRCDPISEHNRLYWYRQTLGQGPEFLTYFQNEAQLEKSRLLSDRFSAERPKGSFSTLEIQRTEQGDSAMYLCASSLSGTGGGEQFFGPGTRLTVL.

This chain links TRBV1 with TRBJ2-1; no DNA check was done on the table's D call, TRBD2. TRBV1 is listed as a pseudogene. CDR3 size: 16 residues. This CDR3 is CTSSRPSGGLYNEQFF. The CDR3 bases are TGCACCAGCAGCCGCCCCAGCGGGGGGTTATACAATGAGCAGTTCTTC.